The clone carrying this T cell receptor beta chain was recorded a few times. Its antigen is as yet unknown. The data were taken from a study of CD8 T cells in ankylosing spondylitis. V gave up 4 bases and J gave up 4 bases, with 14 bases separating them. The CDR3 is made up of 15 amino acids. TCRdb processed the 5' RACE reads anew with MiXCR; each CDR3 protein has one entry. The sample carries 250,000 to 300,000 distinct CDR3 sequences, 20% recorded once. Study-wide points: Clones linked to disease, bearing a CD8+ phenotype, were relatively rare in peripheral blood. According to the report, clones linked to the disease were significantly enriched in matched synovial fluid samples taken from ankylosing spondylitis patients.

The sequencing sample was made of blood, either unsorted or a sorted T cell fraction (not recorded which). The sequence derives from a male donor with ankylosing spondylitis or in good health (not recorded which). The genes are TRBV12-3 or TRBV12-4 and TRBJ1-5; no clear D gene. CDR3 sequence: CASSSREAANQPQHF. The CDR3 coding sequence is TGTGCCAGCAGTTCGAGGGAAGCGGCGAATCAGCCCCAGCATTTT.